This TCR beta chain was captured in a study of shared clonotypes between healthy human individuals. The germline V and J ends were trimmed by 8 bases and 2 bases, with 14 bases remaining between them. CDR1 and CDR2 (germline): SEHNR, FQNEAQ (reference sequence). This CDR3 region has 14 residues. The method was immunoSEQ multiplex PCR; TCRdb's version includes in-frame clones alone and lacks a portion of them. Among around 750,000 clones listed, roughly 70% were seen once. This chain links TRBV7-9 with TRBJ2-3; D is possibly TRBD1 or TRBD2 (6 bases each). Sequences were obtained from memory CD4+ T cells sorted from blood. As to subset: CD45RA-negative fraction. The sequence was obtained from a woman younger than 45 in good health. CDR3 DNA sequence: TGTGCCAGCCTCTACAGGGAGGACACAGATACGCAGTATTTT. It yields the protein CASLYREDTDTQYF. Looking up the rest from reference TRBV7-9 and TRBJ2-3 gives the full variable domain: DTGVSQNPRHKITKRGQNVTFRCDPISEHNRLYWYRQTLGQGPEFLTYFQNEAQLEKSRLLSDRFSAERPKGSFSTLEIQRTEQGDSAMYLCASLYREDTDTQYFGPGTRLTVL.